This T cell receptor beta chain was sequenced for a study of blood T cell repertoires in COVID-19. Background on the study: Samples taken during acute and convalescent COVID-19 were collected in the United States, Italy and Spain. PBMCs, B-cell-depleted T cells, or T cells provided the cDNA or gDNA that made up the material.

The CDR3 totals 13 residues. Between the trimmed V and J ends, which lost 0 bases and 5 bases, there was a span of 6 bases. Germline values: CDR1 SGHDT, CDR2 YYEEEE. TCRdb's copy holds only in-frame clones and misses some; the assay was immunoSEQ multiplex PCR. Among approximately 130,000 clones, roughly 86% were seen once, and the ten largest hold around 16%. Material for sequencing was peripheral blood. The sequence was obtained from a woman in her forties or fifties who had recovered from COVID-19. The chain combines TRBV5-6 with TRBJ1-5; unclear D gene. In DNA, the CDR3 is TGTGCCAGCAGCTTGGGCGGGGATCAGCCCCAGCATTTT. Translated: CASSLGGDQPQHF.